The clone carrying this T cell receptor (beta chain) has just one count. As yet, its antigen is unknown. The data were taken from a study of T cells after yellow fever vaccination. Whole-study findings and limits: Sorted repertoires could include abundant contaminating clonotypes from bulk cells. Only a small proportion of the clonotypes turned up in both the CD4 and the CD8 compartments, likely arising from convergent recombination. The booster saw the reappearance of most primary-vaccination clones (roughly 96% CD4, around 88% CD8).

Germline-derived CDR1 and CDR2 are DFQATT and SNEGSKA (reference sequence). The CDR3 is 13 amino acids. Trimming removed 5 bases from V and 8 bases from J; junction bases left unmatched: 6. TCRdb reanalysed the 5' RACE reads using MiXCR and keeps one entry per CDR3 protein. The repertoire holds hundreds of thousands of distinct CDR3 sequences, with 13% as singletons. The V and J genes are TRBV20-1 and TRBJ1-4, with TRBD1 matching over 9 bases. The source of this sequence is a man younger than 40 who received the YFV17D yellow fever vaccine. The input for sequencing was PBMCs, taken on the day of the yellow fever booster vaccination. This CDR3 reads CSARDREGEKLFF. DNA of the CDR3: TGCAGTGCTCGGGACAGGGAAGGCGAAAAACTGTTTTTT.